A selection of T cell receptor beta chains follows, all from one sample in a study of OX40 agonist ivuxolimab in advanced cancers. Clones were read by immunoSEQ multiplex PCR, and TCRdb kept only the in-frame ones, dropping some. The table has over 30,000 clones, over 80% seen once. This specimen was CD4+ or CD8+ T cells sorted from blood, taken in a trial of the OX40 agonist ivuxolimab. Every receptor here comes from an adult with an advanced solid tumor such as melanoma, head and neck, liver or kidney cancer. Each CDR3 is given with its conserved first and last residue. The D gene is left open where the match is weak. Clone size is not always given. Where it is, it says once, few, many or a class for expanded clones.

abundance	v_gene	j_gene	d_gene	CDR3nt	CDR3aa
-	TRBV7-2	TRBJ1-3	-	TGTGCCAGCAGCCCTACAGGCTCCGGAAACACCATATATTTT	CASSPTGSGNTIYF
-	TRBV6-6	TRBJ2-7	-	TGTGCCAGCAGTTCGGACATCTACGAGCAGTACTTC	CASSSDIYEQYF
-	TRBV7-2	TRBJ1-2	TRBD1	TGTGCCAGCAGCTTAGCCGGGACAGGGATCTATGGCTACACCTTC	CASSLAGTGIYGYTF
-	TRBV6-1	TRBJ2-3	-	TGTGCCAGCAGTGAAAGTAAGGCGGTGAGCACAGATACGCAGTATTTT	CASSESKAVSTDTQYF
-	TRBV10-2	TRBJ1-5	TRBD1	TGCGCCAGCGGGGACAGCATCAATCAGCCCCAGCATTTT	CASGDSINQPQHF
-	TRBV7-2	TRBJ2-5	TRBD2	TGTGCCAGCAGCCCCACTAGCGGGGGAGAGACCCAGTACTTC	CASSPTSGGETQYF
-	TRBV15	TRBJ2-3	-	TGTGCCACCAGCAGACTAGCGACTAGATCGGGGGATACGCAGTATTTT	CATSRLATRSGDTQYF
-	TRBV9	TRBJ2-7	TRBD1	TGTGCCAGCAGCGTAGATCCAGGGGGCTACGAGCAGTACTTC	CASSVDPGGYEQYF
-	TRBV15	TRBJ1-3	-	TGTGCCACCAGCAGAGGGACTTCACTTGGAAACACCATATATTTT	CATSRGTSLGNTIYF
-	TRBV19	TRBJ2-7	TRBD1	TGTGCCAGTAGGGAGAGGACAGGGGCCACCTTCTACGAGCAGTACTTC	CASRERTGATFYEQYF
-	TRBV30	TRBJ2-7	TRBD2	TGTGCCTTCGCTAGCGGTTTTTCCTACGAGCAGTACTTC	CAFASGFSYEQYF
few	TRBV19	TRBJ1-1	-	TGTGCCAGTAGTATTTTGGCAGGGGTGATCACTGAAGCTTTCTTT	CASSILAGVITEAFF
-	TRBV6-6	TRBJ1-3	-	TGTGCCAGCAGTTCCCTGTTGGGGACTGGAAACACCATATATTTT	CASSSLLGTGNTIYF
-	TRBV28	TRBJ2-7	TRBD1	TGTGCCAGCAGCACTCAAAGAGGGGGCGCCGAGCAGTACTTC	CASSTQRGGAEQYF
-	TRBV18	TRBJ2-1	TRBD2	TGTGCCAGCTCAGTCCTAGCGGGGGGGAACAATGAGCAGTTCTTC	CASSVLAGGNNEQFF
-	TRBV12-5	TRBJ1-1	-	TGTGCTAGTGCCCAGAACACTGAAGCTTTCTTT	CASAQNTEAFF
-	TRBV5-1	TRBJ2-1	TRBD1	TGCGCCAGCCGGGGACAGGGGCGGTTTGGTGAGCAGTTCTTC	CASRGQGRFGEQFF
-	TRBV5-5	TRBJ1-2	-	TGTGCCAGCAGCTTGGGGAGTACCCAAGGGTATGGCTACACCTTC	CASSLGSTQGYGYTF
-	TRBV5-1	TRBJ2-3	-	TGCGCCAGCAGACCCCGAGGGGGGTTCCCAGATACGCAGTATTTT	CASRPRGGFPDTQYF
once	TRBV7-9	TRBJ1-4	-	TGTGCCAGCAGCCTCGGACAGCCCACAACTAATGAAAAACTGTTTTTT	CASSLGQPTTNEKLFF
-	TRBV7-2	TRBJ2-5	-	TGTGCCAGCAGCTTAGGGCCAGGGCAGGAGACCCAGTACTTC	CASSLGPGQETQYF
-	TRBV9	TRBJ1-1	-	TGTGCCAGCAGCGCTCAACAGGGGAACACTGAAGCTTTCTTT	CASSAQQGNTEAFF
-	TRBV5-5	TRBJ1-5	-	TGTGCCAGCAGCCAAATTGCGGACAGCCCTGCCCTTAGGGTGCCCCAGCATTTT	CASSQIADSPALRVPQHF
-	TRBV5-1	TRBJ1-4	-	TGCGCCAGCAGCTTGGAGGGGTACAGGGATGAAAAACTGTTTTTT	CASSLEGYRDEKLFF
-	TRBV30	TRBJ2-7	-	TGTGCCTGGAGCAGCCGGGACGGACTCTACGAGCAGTACTTC	CAWSSRDGLYEQYF
-	TRBV9	TRBJ2-3	-	TGTGCCAGCAGCGTAGCTAAGGGCAGAGATACGCAGTATTTT	CASSVAKGRDTQYF
-	TRBV5-1	TRBJ2-1	-	TGCGCCAGCTCCCCGCCCCAGGGTTTCGACGAGGATGAGCAGTTCTTC	CASSPPQGFDEDEQFF
once	TRBV27	TRBJ1-1	TRBD1	TGTGCCAGCGCTCGGACAGGCCCGAACACTGAAGCTTTCTTT	CASARTGPNTEAFF
once	TRBV6-5	TRBJ2-7	TRBD1	TGTGCCAGCAGTTACTCACCGGGACAGGGGGCTCAGTACTTC	CASSYSPGQGAQYF
-	TRBV5-4	TRBJ2-1	TRBD2	TGTGCCAGCAGCTTGGAGGGACTAGTCTGGGAGCAGTTCTTC	CASSLEGLVWEQFF
-	TRBV7-2	TRBJ2-3	-	TGTGCCAGCAGCTTGGTGCGGACCGCTGGTACGCAGTATTTT	CASSLVRTAGTQYF
few	TRBV12-5	TRBJ1-1	-	TGTGCTAGTGGATCCGGGATCCTCAACACTGAAGCTTTCTTT	CASGSGILNTEAFF
-	TRBV5-6	TRBJ1-2	-	TGTGCCAGCAGACCGGATAAAGCTAACTATGGCTACACCTTC	CASRPDKANYGYTF